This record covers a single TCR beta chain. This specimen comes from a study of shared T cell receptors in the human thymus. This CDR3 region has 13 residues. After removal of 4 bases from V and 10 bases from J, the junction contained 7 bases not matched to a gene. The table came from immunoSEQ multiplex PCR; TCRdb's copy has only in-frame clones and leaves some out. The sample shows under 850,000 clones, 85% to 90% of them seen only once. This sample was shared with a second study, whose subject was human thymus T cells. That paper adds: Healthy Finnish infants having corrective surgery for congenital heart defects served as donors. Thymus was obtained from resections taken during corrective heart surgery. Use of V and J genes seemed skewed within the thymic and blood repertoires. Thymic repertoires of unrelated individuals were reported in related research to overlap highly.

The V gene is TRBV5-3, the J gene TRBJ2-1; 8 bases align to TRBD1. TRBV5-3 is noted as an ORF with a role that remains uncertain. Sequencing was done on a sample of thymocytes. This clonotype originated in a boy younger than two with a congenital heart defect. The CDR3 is CARSVQGAGEQFF. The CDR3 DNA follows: TGTGCCAGAAGCGTGCAGGGGGCGGGAGAGCAGTTCTTC.